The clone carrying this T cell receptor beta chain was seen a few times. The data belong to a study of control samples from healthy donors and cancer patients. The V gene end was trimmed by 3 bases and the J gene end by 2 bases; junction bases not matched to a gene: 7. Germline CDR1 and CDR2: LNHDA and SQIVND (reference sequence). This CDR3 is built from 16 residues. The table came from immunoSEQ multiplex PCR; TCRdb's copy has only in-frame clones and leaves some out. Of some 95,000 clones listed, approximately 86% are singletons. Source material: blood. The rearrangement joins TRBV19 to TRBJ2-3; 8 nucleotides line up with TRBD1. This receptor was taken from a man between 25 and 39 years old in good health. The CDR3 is CASSIQAGGNTDTQYF. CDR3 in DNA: TGTGCCAGTAGTATTCAGGCAGGGGGCAACACAGATACGCAGTATTTT.